This TCR beta chain originates from a study of STAT3 mutations in large granular lymphocyte leukemia (dated by TCRdb to between 2019 and 2020). Concerning the study at large: In roughly half of the longitudinally sequenced T-LGLL patients, canonical activating STAT3 mutations were detected. Over half of the T-LGLL patients were given one or more immunosuppressive therapy regimens, and around 40% of those treated had a hematologic response. Serial deep sequencing of TCRbeta CDR3 and STAT3 was performed in patients with T-cell large granular lymphocyte leukemia to reconstruct clonal hierarchy and dynamics. From an initial cohort of roughly 210 LGL patients, about 19 representative T-LGLL cases were picked for longitudinal TCRbeta and STAT3 sequencing. As controls, the study also included longitudinal sequencing of a couple of patients with natural killer LGL leukemia. Patients were sequenced at over 3 time points on average, with the number of samplings per patient ranging from 2 to 8.

DNA was extracted from blood mononuclear cells, with the same DNA used for both TCR and STAT3 sequencing. The table lists this clone with a few counts. Its cognate antigen has yet to be identified. No qualities accompany the bases; no much larger clone lies one base away. The cysteine opens and the phenylalanine closes a CDR3 of 11 amino acids. CDR3 DNA is the only sequence kept; it has 33 bases, read in frame from the first base. CDR1 and CDR2 are read off the germline V gene (reference sequence) as LNHDA and SQIVND. The germline V end is reduced by 10 bases and the J end by 7 bases; junction bases left unmatched: 6. TCRbeta libraries were sequenced on an Illumina MiSeq, averaging about 41,000 productive templates per sample. TCRbeta CDR3 libraries were generated with the immunoSEQ assay using multiplex PCR amplification. The paper's processing steps were these. Repertoire diversity was calculated as previously defined, with values near 0 taken to indicate extremely monoclonal samples. As stored in TCRdb, this immuneACCESS dataset retains in-frame rearrangements with V and J assigned. A fraction of the clones does not appear; measured against another copy, unresolved V genes explain less than half of the discrepancy, and the remainder lacks a known reason. That table furnishes V, J and clone size, whereas the DNA furnished D and trimming. The sample yields about 42,000 clones; about 81% were counted once. The top ten clonotypes cover approximately 0.39% of the sample.

The investigation overall reported the following: The linking of therapy response to changes in TCR clonal burden was complicated by variable intervals between samplings and differing treatment regimens. Because no samples were available when a clone first appeared, clonal expansion had to be inferred from samplings taken at other points. TCR clonotype switching after therapy was observed in about 35% of the 18 patients, and all newly emerging clones were found to be STAT3 wild type. All T-LGLL patients had at least one immunodominant TCRbeta clonotype, and roughly half had multiple immunodominant subclonotypes. Several patients had a dominant TCR clone burden greater than the STAT3 mutant burden, which suggests that the STAT3 mutation arose secondarily within a clone that had already expanded. Persisting codominant clonotypes in some patients meant a small but highly pathogenic clone may have been missed.

The clonotype was recovered from a human donor with T large granular lymphocyte leukemia. Some clones in this sample may be carry-over from other donors' samples. The rearrangement combines TRBV19 with TRBJ1-2, with 7 middle bases fitting TRBD1. Sequencing was performed on PBMCs. The nucleotide sequence reads TGTGCCATCCAGGGGGTCGGTGGCTACACCTTC. It translates as CAIQGVGGYTF.